This TCR beta chain came from a study of shared clonotypes between healthy human individuals. The study's findings and limits: It was anticipated that sequencing depth would influence how many clonotypes donors shared.

Each PCR replicate from the sorted subsets contained around 0.2 ug DNA, which is 30,000 or so T cell genomes. Some clones are missing from TCRdb's copy, which holds only in-frame ones; the method was immunoSEQ multiplex PCR. Seen here are around 2,000,000 clones, roughly 94% observed once, and the top ten hold more than 0.1%. As for this clone: Its antigen is currently unknown.

Sequencing used naive CD4+ T cells sorted from blood. This sample's subset: CD45RA+ positively selected. The TCR comes from a man between 18 and 35 years old in good health.

CDR3 nucleotide sequence: TGTGCCAGCAGCCTAGGGCGGTCCAATGAGCAGTTCTTC. Its translation is CASSLGRSNEQFF. The rearrangement joins TRBV11-2 to TRBJ2-1; D gene ambiguous. CDR1 and CDR2 from the germline V gene are SGHAT and FQNNGV. V lost 5 bases to trimming and J lost 6 bases, with 11 bases between them. The CDR3 length is 13 residues. Based on the CDR3 plus reference TRBV11-2 and TRBJ2-1, the full variable domain is EAGVAQSPRYKIIEKRQSVAFWCNPISGHATLYWYQQILGQGPKLLIQFQNNGVVDDSQLPKDRFSAERLKGVDSTLKIQPAKLEDSAVYLCASSLGRSNEQFFGPGTRLTVL.